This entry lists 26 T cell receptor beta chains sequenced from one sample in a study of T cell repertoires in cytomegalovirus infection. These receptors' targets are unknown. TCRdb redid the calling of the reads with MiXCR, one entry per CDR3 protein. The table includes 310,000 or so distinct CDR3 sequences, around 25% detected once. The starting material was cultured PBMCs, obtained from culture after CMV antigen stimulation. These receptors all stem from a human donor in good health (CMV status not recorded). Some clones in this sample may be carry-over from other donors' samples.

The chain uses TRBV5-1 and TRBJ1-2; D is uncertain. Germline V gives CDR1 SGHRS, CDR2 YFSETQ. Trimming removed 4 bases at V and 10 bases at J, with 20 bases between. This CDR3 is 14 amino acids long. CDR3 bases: TGCGCCAGCAGCCCAACCGGGTCCTTAACTTACTACACCTTC. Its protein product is CASSPTGSLTYYTF. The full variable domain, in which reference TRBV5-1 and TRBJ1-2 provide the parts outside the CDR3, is KAGVTQTPRYLIKTRGQQVTLSCSPISGHRSVSWYQQTPGQGLQFLFEYFSETQRNKGNFPGRFSGRQFSNSRSEMNVSTLELGDSALYLCASSPTGSLTYYTFGSGTRLTVV.

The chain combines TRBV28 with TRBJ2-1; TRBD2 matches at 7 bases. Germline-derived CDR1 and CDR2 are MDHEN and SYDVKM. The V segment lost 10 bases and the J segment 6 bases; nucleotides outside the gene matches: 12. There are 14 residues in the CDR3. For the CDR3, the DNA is TGTGCCACCTCGGGAGGCGCGGCTGTCAATGAGCAGTTCTTC. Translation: CATSGGAAVNEQFF.

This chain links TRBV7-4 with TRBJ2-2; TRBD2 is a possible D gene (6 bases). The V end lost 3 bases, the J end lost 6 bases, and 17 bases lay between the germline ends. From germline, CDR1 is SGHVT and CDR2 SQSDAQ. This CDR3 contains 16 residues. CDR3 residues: CASSFAASELAGELFF. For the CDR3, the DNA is TGTGCCAGCAGCTTTGCCGCTAGCGAGCTAGCCGGGGAGCTGTTTTTT.

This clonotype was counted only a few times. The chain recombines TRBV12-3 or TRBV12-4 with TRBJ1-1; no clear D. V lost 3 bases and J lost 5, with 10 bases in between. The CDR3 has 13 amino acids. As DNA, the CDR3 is TGTGCCAGCAGTTTTAACGGGGTAACTGAAGCTTTCTTT. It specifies CASSFNGVTEAFF.

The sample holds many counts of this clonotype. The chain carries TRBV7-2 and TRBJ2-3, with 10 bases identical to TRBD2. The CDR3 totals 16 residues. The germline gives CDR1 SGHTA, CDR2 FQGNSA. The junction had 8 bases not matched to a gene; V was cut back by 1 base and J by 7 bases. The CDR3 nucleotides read TGTGCCAGCAGCTTAGTCAGAGCGGGAGGGCAAAATACGCAGTATTTT. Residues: CASSLVRAGGQNTQYF.

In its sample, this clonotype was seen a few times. CDR3 in DNA: TGCAGTGCTAGAGATCCCCCCGGGAGGTACGAGCAGTACTTC. It specifies CSARDPPGRYEQYF. The chain combines TRBV20-1 with TRBJ2-7; 7 positions match TRBD2. The CDR3 has 14 amino acids. From germline, CDR1 is DFQATT and CDR2 SNEGSKA (reference sequence). V dropped 0 bases and J dropped 4; count of bases not matched to a gene: 6.

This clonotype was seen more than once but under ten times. Written as DNA, the CDR3 is TGTGCCAGCACTCAAGTCCCGACGGTTTCCCCCCACGAGCAGTACTTC. Translated, it gives CASTQVPTVSPHEQYF. This sequence joins TRBV7-9 and TRBJ2-7; D remains unclear. V lost 7 bases to trimming and J lost 5 bases, with 24 bases between them. CDR3 length: 16 residues. The germline CDR1 and CDR2 sequences are SEHNR and FQNEAQ (reference sequence).

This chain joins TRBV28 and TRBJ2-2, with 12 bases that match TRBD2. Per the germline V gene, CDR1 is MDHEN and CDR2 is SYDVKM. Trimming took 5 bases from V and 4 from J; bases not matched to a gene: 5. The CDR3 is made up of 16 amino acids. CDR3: CASSQLAGGFTGELFF. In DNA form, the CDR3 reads TGTGCCAGCAGTCAACTAGCGGGAGGATTCACCGGGGAGCTGTTTTTT.

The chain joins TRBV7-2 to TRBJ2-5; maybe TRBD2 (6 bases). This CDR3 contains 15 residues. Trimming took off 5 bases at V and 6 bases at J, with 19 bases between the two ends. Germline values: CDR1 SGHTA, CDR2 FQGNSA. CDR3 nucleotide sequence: TGTGCCAGCAGCGGAGTGGGCGGGAACATTCAGACCCAGTACTTC. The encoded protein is CASSGVGGNIQTQYF. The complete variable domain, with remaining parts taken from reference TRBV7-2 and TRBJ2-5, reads GAGVSQSPSNKVTEKGKDVELRCDPISGHTALYWYRQSLGQGLEFLIYFQGNSAPDKSGLPSDRFSAERTGGSVSTLTIQRTQQEDSAVYLCASSGVGGNIQTQYFGPGTRLLVL.

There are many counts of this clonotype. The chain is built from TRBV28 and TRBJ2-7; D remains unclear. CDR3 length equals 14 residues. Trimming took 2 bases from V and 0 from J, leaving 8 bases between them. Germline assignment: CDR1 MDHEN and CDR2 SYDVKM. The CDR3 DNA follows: TGTGCCAGCAGTTTAGCCCCGAGCTCCTACGAGCAGTACTTC. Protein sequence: CASSLAPSSYEQYF. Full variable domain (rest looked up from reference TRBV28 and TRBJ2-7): DVKVTQSSRYLVKRTGEKVFLECVQDMDHENMFWYRQDPGLGLRLIYFSYDVKMKEKGDIPEGYSVSREKKERFSLILESASTNQTSMYLCASSLAPSSYEQYFGPGTRLTVT.

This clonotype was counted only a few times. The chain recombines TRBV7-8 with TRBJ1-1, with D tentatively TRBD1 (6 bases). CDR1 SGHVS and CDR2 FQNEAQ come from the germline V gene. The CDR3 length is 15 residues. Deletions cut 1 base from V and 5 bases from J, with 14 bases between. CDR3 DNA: TGTGCCAGCAGCTTAGAATTCTCAGGGGATACTGAAGCTTTCTTT. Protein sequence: CASSLEFSGDTEAFF.

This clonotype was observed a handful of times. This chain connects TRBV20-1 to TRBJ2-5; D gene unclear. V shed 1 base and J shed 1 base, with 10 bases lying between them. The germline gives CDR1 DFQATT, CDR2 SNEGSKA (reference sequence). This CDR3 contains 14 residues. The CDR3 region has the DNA TGCAGTGCTAGAGCTCGTCTCACCCAAGAGACCCAGTACTTC. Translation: CSARARLTQETQYF.

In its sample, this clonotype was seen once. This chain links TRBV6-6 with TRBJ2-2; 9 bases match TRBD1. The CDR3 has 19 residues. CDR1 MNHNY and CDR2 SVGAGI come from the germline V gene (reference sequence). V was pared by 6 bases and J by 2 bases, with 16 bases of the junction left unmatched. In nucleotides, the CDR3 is TGTGCCAGCAGCGATACTATCAATTACAGGGGGCCAAACACCGGGGAGCTGTTTTTT. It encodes CASSDTINYRGPNTGELFF.

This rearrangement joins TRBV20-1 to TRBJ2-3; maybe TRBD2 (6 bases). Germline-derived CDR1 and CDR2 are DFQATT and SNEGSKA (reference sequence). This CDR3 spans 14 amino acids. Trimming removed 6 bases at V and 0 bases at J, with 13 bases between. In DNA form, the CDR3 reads TGCAGTGCGAACGGGGGACCTAGCACAGATACGCAGTATTTT. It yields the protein CSANGGPSTDTQYF.

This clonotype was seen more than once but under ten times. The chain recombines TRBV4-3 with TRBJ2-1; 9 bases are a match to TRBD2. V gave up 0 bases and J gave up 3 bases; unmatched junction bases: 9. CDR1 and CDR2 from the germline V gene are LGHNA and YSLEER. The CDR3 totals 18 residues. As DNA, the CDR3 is TGCGCCAGCAGCCAAGAGAGCTCTAGCGGGATTTACTACAATGAGCAGTTCTTC. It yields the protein CASSQESSSGIYYNEQFF.

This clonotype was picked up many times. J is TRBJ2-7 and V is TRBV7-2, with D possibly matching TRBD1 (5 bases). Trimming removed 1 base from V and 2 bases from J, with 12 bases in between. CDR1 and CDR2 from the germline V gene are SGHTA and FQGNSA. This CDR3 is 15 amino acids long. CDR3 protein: CASSLDQPGPYEQYF. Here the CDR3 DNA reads TGTGCCAGCAGCTTAGATCAGCCAGGGCCCTACGAGCAGTACTTC.

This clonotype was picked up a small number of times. CDR3 sequence: CASSLDPGPNSPLHF. Here the CDR3 DNA reads TGTGCCAGCAGCTTAGACCCGGGACCCAATTCACCCCTCCACTTT. The V call is TRBV7-2, the J call TRBJ1-6, with TRBD1 as a possible D gene (5 bases). Trimming stripped 1 base from V and 7 bases from J, with 11 bases between. Germline CDR1 reads SGHTA; CDR2 reads FQGNSA. CDR3 length equals 15 residues.

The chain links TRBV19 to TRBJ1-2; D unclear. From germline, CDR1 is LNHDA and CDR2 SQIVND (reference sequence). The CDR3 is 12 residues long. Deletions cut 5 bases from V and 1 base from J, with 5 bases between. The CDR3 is CASSVYNYGYTF. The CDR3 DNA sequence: TGTGCCAGTAGTGTGTATAACTATGGCTACACCTTC. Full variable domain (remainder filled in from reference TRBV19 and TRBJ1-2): DGGITQSPKYLFRKEGQNVTLSCEQNLNHDAMYWYRQDPGQGLRLIYYSQIVNDFQKGDIAEGYSVSREKKESFPLTVTSAQKNPTAFYLCASSVYNYGYTFGSGTRLTVV.

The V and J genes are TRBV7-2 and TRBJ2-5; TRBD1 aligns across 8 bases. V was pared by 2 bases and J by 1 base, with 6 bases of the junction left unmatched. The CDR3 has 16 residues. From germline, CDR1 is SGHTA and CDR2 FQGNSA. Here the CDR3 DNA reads TGTGCCAGCAGCTTACAATCCGGGACAGGCCAAGAGACCCAGTACTTC. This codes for CASSLQSGTGQETQYF.

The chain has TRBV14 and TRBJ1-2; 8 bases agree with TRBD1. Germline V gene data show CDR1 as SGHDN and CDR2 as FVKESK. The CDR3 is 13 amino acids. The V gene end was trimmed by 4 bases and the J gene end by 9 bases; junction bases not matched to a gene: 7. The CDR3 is CASSPRTGSRYTF. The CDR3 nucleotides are TGTGCCAGCAGCCCAAGGACAGGGTCGCGCTACACCTTC.

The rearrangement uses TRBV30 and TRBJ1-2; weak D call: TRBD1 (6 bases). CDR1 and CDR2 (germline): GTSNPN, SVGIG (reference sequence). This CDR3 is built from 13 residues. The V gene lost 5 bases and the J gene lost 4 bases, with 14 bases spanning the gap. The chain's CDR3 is CAWGHTGTYGYTF. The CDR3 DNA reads TGTGCCTGGGGGCACACAGGGACCTATGGCTACACCTTC.

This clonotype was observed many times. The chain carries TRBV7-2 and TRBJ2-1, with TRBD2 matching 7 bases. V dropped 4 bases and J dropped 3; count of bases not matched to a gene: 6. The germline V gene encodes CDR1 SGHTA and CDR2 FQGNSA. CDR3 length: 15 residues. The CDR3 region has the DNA TGTGCCAGCAGCTCTTCTAGCGGCCTCTACAATGAGCAGTTCTTC. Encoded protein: CASSSSSGLYNEQFF.

CDR3 sequence (DNA): TGTGCCAGCAGCCCCGGGGCTGTCTACGAGCAGTACTTC. This gives the protein CASSPGAVYEQYF. The rearrangement joins TRBV7-8 to TRBJ2-7; D tentatively reads TRBD1 or TRBD2 (5 bases each). The V end was cut by 5 bases, the J end by 3 bases, with 11 bases between. The CDR3 is 13 residues long. Germline-derived CDR1 and CDR2 are SGHVS and FQNEAQ.

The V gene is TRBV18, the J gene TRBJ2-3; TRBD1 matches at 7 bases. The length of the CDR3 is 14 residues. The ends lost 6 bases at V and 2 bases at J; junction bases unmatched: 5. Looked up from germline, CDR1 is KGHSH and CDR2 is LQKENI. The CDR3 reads CASSLGTDTDTQYF. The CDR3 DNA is TGTGCCAGCTCGCTCGGGACAGACACAGATACGCAGTATTTT.

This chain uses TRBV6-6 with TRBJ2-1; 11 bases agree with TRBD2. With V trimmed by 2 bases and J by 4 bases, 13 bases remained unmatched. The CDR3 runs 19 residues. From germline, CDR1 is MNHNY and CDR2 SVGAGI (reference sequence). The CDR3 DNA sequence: TGTGCCAGCAGTTACGATGCTAGCGGGAGGAGGGCCACATACAATGAGCAGTTCTTC. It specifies CASSYDASGRRATYNEQFF.

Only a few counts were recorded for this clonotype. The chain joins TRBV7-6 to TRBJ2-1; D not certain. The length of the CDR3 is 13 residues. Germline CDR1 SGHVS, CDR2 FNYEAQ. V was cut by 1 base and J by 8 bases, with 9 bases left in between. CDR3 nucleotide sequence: TGTGCCAGCAGCTTAGTCTCATTCGATGAGCAGTTCTTC. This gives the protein CASSLVSFDEQFF.